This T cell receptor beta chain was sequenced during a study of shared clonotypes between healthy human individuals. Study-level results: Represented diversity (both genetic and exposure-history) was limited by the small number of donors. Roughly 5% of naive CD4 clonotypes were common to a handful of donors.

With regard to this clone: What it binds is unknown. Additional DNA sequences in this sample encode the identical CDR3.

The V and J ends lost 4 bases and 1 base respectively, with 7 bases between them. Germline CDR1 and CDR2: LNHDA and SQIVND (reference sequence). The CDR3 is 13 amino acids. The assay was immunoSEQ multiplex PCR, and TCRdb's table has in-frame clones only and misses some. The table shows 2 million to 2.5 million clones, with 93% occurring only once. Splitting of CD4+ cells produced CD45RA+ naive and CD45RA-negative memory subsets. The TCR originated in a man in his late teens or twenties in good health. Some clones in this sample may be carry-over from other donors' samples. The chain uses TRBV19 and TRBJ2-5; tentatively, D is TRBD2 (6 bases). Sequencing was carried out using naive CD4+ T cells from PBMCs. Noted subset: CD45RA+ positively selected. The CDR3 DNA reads TGTGCCAGTAGTACCGGGAGCCAAGAGACCCAGTACTTC. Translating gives CASSTGSQETQYF.